Detailed here is one TCR beta chain. This sample was included in a study of siplizumab effects on memory and regulatory T cells. TCRdb's copy holds only in-frame clones and misses some; the assay was immunoSEQ multiplex PCR. Of approximately 100,000 clones listed, 92% are singletons. The CDR3 has 13 residues. Trimming removed 5 bases at V and 5 bases at J, with 15 bases between. CDR1 is GTSNPN and CDR2 is SVGIG in the germline V gene (reference sequence). The sequence was collected from a human donor in good health. The sequenced sample consisted of Tregs sorted from blood. The chain combines TRBV30 with TRBJ1-2; D is unclear. In DNA, the CDR3 is TGTGCCTGGGATGCGGCCTCGGGATATGGCTACACCTTC. This translates into CAWDAASGYGYTF.